The 8 T cell receptor beta chains listed next were all sequenced from one sample in a study of blood T cell repertoires in COVID-19. Clones were read by immunoSEQ multiplex PCR, and TCRdb kept only the in-frame ones, dropping some. This repertoire shows just over 50,000 clones, around 84% found once; its top ten account for about 4%. The sequenced material came from peripheral blood. The receptors were gathered from a man aged 80 or over with active COVID-19.

This CDR3 reads CASSFLGGSDTQYF. The CDR3 DNA is TGTGCCAGCAGCTTCTTAGGCGGATCGGATACGCAGTATTTT. This chain links TRBV7-2 with TRBJ2-3; D is unclear. This CDR3 contains 14 residues. Between the trimmed V and J ends, which lost 3 bases and 6 bases, there was a span of 13 bases. Germline lookup yields CDR1 SGHTA and CDR2 FQGNSA.

The chain links TRBV5-4 to TRBJ1-1, with D uncertain. The CDR3 runs to 14 residues. The V end lost 0 bases, the J end lost 4 bases, and 10 bases lay between the germline ends. Germline assignment: CDR1 SGHNT and CDR2 YYREEE (reference sequence). CDR3: CASSLVERGTEAFF. DNA for the CDR3: TGTGCCAGCAGCTTGGTCGAAAGAGGCACTGAAGCTTTCTTT. The variable domain in full, completed from reference TRBV5-4 and TRBJ1-1, reads ETGVTQSPTHLIKTRGQQVTLRCSSQSGHNTVSWYQQALGQGPQFIFQYYREEENGRGNFPPRFSGLQFPNYSSELNVNALELDDSALYLCASSLVERGTEAFFGQGTRLTVV.

This clone was seen a single time. The junction and the germline gene differ at one end; a read error may be behind it. This chain uses TRBV18 with TRBJ1-6; possible D gene TRBD1, 5 bases. Germline V lookup: CDR1 KGHSH, CDR2 LQKENI. The CDR3 spans 18 residues. The CDR3 spells CASSPSTQGPTRNSPPHF. CDR3 DNA: TGTGCCAGCTCACCATCGACGCAGGGCCCTACCCGAAATTCACCCCCCCACTTT.

The chain carries TRBV5-1 and TRBJ2-5; D is possibly TRBD2 (6 bases). This CDR3 is built from 15 residues. The germline V gene encodes CDR1 SGHRS and CDR2 YFSETQ. V was trimmed by 4 bases and J by 1 base, leaving 14 bases between them. The CDR3 DNA reads TGCGCCAGCAGCCCCGGACCAGCGGGCCAAGAGACCCAGTACTTC. Translating gives CASSPGPAGQETQYF.

V usage is TRBV19 and J usage is TRBJ2-5, with TRBD1 matching 7 bases. In germline, CDR1 is LNHDA, CDR2 SQIVND (reference sequence). This CDR3 comprises 16 residues. V shed 4 bases, J shed 7 bases, and the junction held 15 bases outside the gene matches. The CDR3 DNA reads TGTGCCAGTAGTACGGGATACAGGGGCCCGTTTCGGACCCAGTACTTC. It translates to CASSTGYRGPFRTQYF. Combining the CDR3 with reference TRBV19 and TRBJ2-5 gives the whole variable domain DGGITQSPKYLFRKEGQNVTLSCEQNLNHDAMYWYRQDPGQGLRLIYYSQIVNDFQKGDIAEGYSVSREKKESFPLTVTSAQKNPTAFYLCASSTGYRGPFRTQYFGPGTRLLVL.

The rearrangement links TRBV5-8 to TRBJ2-3; D is possibly TRBD1 (5 bases). The germline V and J ends were trimmed by 0 bases and 2 bases, with 16 bases remaining between them. The CDR3 length is 17 residues. Germline V lookup: CDR1 SGHTS, CDR2 YDEGEE. The DNA for the CDR3 is TGTGCCAGCAGCTTGGGTCAAGTTCAAGGGGCCACAGATACGCAGTATTTT. The encoded protein is CASSLGQVQGATDTQYF.

The chain uses TRBV2 and TRBJ2-4; 7 positions match TRBD1. Germline V CDR1 and CDR2: SNHLY, FYNNEI. Germline trimming cut 8 bases from V and 0 bases from J; bases unmatched to any gene: 7. The CDR3 is 15 residues long. The CDR3 loop is CASERDSQAKNIQYF. The CDR3 bases are TGTGCCAGCGAACGGGACAGTCAAGCCAAAAACATTCAGTACTTC.

The V call is TRBV9, the J call TRBJ2-2; D is undetermined. Germline-derived CDR1 and CDR2 are SGDLS and YYNGEE. CDR3 size: 18 residues. The germline V and J ends were trimmed by 1 base and 4 bases, with 20 bases remaining between them. The CDR3 sequence: CASSVSVSLSIVTGELFF. For the CDR3, the DNA is TGTGCCAGCAGCGTAAGCGTTAGTTTGTCGATAGTCACCGGGGAGCTGTTTTTT.